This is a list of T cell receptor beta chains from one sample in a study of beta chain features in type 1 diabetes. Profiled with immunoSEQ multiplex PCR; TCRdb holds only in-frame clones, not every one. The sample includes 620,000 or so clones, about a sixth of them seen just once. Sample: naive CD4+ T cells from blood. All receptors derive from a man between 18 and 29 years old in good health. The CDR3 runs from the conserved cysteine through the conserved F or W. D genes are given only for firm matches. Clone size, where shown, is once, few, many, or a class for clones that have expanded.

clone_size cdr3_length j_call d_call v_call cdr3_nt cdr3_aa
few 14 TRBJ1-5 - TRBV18 TGTGCCAGCTCAGGGGACACCACCAATCAGCCCCAGCATTTT CASSGDTTNQPQHF
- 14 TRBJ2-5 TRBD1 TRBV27 TGTGCCAGCAGTTCGAGGGGGCGAACAGAGACCCAGTACTTC CASSSRGRTETQYF
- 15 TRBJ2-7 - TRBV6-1 TGTGCCAGCAGTGAAGCGTTGGGGGCCGCCTACGAGCAGTACTTC CASSEALGAAYEQYF
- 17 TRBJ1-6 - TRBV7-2 TGTGCCAGCAGCCCACCCGGTAGACAGATCTATAATTCACCCCTCCACTTT CASSPPGRQIYNSPLHF
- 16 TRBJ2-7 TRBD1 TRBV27 TGTGCCAGCAGTTTCCGGGACAGGGTTAGCGCCTACGAGCAGTACTTC CASSFRDRVSAYEQYF
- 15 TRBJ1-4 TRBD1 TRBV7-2 TGTGCCAGCAGACCAGGGGGACTGGCTAATGAAAAACTGTTTTTT CASRPGGLANEKLFF
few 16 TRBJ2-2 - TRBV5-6 TGTGCCAGCAGCTTACGGACTAACGCGAACACCGGGGAGCTGTTTTTT CASSLRTNANTGELFF
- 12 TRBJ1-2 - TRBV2 TGTGCCAGCAGTCTACAGGGAAATGGCTACACCTTC CASSLQGNGYTF
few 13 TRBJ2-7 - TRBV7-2 TGTGCCAGCAGCCCCCTCCTCGTTTACGAGCAGTACTTC CASSPLLVYEQYF
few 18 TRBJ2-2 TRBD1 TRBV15 TGTGCCACCAGCAGCGCCCCCAGGGGGAATTGGAAAACCGGGGAGCTGTTTTTT CATSSAPRGNWKTGELFF
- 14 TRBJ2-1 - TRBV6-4 TGTGCCAGCAGTGGAGGTAGGGGGAACAATGAGCAGTTCTTC CASSGGRGNNEQFF
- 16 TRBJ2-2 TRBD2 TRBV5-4 TGTGCCAGCAGACGAAGCGCTAGCGGGGGGGCCGGGGAGCTGTTTTTT CASRRSASGGAGELFF
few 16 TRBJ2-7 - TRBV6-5 TGTGCCAGCAGTTACTCGCACGGTACAAGCTTACGCGAGCAGTACTTC CASSYSHGTSLREQYF
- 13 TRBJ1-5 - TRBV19 TGTGCCACAGCCGGGTTCCGAAATCAGCCCCAGCATTTT CATAGFRNQPQHF
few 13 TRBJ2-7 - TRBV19 TGTGCCAGTAGCACTAGTTTCCTGACGACTTGGTACTTC CASSTSFLTTWYF
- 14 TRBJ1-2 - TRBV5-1 TGCGCCAGCAGCTTGACAGGGACCTACTATGGCTACACCTTC CASSLTGTYYGYTF
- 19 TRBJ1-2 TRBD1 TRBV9 TGTGCCAGCAGCGTAGCTACCCTCCAAGGCAGGGGGCGAAACTATGGCTACACCTTC CASSVATLQGRGRNYGYTF
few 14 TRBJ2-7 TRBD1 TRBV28 TGTGCCAGCAGCCCAGGGACAGGGGTTGGGGAGCAGTACTTC CASSPGTGVGEQYF
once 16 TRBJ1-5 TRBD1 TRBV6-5 TGTGCCAGCAGTTATTCCGGGACAGGGGGCAATCAGCCCCAGCATTTT CASSYSGTGGNQPQHF
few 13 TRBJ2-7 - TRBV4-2 TGTGCCAGCAGCCAAGATCTGCCCTACGAGCAGTACTTC CASSQDLPYEQYF
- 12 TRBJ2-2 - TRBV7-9 TGTGCCAGCAGCTTAAAAGTATCGGAGCTGTTTTTT CASSLKVSELFF
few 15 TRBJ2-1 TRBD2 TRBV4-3 TGCGCCAGCAGCCACAGCGGGAGGTTCGACAATGAGCAGTTCTTC CASSHSGRFDNEQFF
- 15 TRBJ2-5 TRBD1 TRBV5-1 TGCGCCAGCAGCTCCAACACAGGGGGCTGGGAGACCCAGTACTTC CASSSNTGGWETQYF